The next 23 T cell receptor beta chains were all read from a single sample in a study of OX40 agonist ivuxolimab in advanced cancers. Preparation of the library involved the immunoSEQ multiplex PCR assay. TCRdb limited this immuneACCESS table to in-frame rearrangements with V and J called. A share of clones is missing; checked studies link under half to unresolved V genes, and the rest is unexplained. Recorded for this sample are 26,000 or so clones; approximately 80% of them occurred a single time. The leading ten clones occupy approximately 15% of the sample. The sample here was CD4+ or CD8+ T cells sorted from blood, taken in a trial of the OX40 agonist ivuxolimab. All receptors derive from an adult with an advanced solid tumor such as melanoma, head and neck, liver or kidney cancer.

The CDR3: CASSTREKLFF. The CDR3 bases are TGTGCCAGCAGTACCCGAGAAAAACTGTTTTTT. The chain has TRBV6-1 and TRBJ1-4; D is undetermined. The CDR3 covers 11 residues. Germline V gene data show CDR1 as MNHNS and CDR2 as SASEGT. Trimming stripped 5 bases from V and 8 bases from J, with 6 bases between.

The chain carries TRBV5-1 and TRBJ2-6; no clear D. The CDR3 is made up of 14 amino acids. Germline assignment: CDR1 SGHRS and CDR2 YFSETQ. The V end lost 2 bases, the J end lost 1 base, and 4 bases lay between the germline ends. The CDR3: CASSLLSGANVLTF. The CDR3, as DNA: TGCGCCAGCAGCTTACTATCTGGGGCCAACGTCCTGACTTTC.

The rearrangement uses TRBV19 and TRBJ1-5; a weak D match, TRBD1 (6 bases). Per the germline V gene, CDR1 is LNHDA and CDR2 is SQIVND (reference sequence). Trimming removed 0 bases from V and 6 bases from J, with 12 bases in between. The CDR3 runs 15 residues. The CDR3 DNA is TGTGCCAGTAGTATAGATCAGGGGATTCGTCAGCCCCAGCATTTT. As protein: CASSIDQGIRQPQHF.

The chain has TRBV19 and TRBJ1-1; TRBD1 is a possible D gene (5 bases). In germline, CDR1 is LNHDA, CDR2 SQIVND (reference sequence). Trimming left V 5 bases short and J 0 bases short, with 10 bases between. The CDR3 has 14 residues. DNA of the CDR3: TGTGCCAGTAGTTTGACAGCCCTGAACACTGAAGCTTTCTTT. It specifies CASSLTALNTEAFF.

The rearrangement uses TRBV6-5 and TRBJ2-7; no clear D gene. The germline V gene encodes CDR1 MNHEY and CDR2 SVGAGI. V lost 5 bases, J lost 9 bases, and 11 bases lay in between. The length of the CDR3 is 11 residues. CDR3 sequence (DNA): TGTGCCAGCAGTGAATATTTAGGGCAGTACTTC. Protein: CASSEYLGQYF.

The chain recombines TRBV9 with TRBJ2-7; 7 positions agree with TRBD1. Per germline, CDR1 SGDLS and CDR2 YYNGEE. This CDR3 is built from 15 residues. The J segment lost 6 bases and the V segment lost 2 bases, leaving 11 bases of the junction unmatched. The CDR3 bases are TGTGCCAGCAGCGTCGCCGACAGGGTGGCGTCCGAGCAGTACTTC. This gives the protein CASSVADRVASEQYF.

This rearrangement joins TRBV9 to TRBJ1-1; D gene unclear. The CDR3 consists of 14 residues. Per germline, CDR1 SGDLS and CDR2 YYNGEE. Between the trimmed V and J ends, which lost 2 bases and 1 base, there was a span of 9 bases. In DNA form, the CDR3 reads TGTGCCAGCAGCGTCAGGCAGGAGAACACTGAAGCTTTCTTT. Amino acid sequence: CASSVRQENTEAFF. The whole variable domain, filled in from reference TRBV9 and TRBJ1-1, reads DSGVTQTPKHLITATGQRVTLRCSPRSGDLSVYWYQQSLDQGLQFLIQYYNGEERAKGNILERFSAQQFPDLHSELNLSSLELGDSALYFCASSVRQENTEAFFGQGTRLTVV.

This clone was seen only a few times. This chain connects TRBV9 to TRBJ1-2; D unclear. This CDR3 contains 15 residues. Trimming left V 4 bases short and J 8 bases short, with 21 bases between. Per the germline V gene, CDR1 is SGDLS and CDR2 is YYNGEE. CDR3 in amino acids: CASSPGENPVGGYTF. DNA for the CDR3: TGTGCCAGCAGCCCAGGAGAAAATCCGGTGGGAGGCTACACCTTC.

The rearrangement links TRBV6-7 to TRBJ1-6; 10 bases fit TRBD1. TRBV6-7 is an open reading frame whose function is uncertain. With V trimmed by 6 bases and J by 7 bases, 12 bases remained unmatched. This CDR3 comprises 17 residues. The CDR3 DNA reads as TGTGCCAGCAGCCGTCGGGACAGGGGTATAGGGAATTCACCCCTCCACTTT. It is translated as CASSRRDRGIGNSPLHF.

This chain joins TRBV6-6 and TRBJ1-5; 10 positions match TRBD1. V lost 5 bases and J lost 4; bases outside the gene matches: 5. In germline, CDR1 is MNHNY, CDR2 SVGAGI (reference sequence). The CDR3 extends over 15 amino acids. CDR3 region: CASSADRGRNQPQHF. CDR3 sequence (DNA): TGTGCCAGCAGTGCTGACAGGGGGCGAAATCAGCCCCAGCATTTT.

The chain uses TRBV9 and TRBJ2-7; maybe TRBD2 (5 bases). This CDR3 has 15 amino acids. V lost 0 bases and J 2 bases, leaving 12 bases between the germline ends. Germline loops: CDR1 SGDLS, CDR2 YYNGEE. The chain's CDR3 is CASSVGEGLTYEQYF. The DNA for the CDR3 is TGTGCCAGCAGCGTAGGCGAGGGCCTCACCTACGAGCAGTACTTC.

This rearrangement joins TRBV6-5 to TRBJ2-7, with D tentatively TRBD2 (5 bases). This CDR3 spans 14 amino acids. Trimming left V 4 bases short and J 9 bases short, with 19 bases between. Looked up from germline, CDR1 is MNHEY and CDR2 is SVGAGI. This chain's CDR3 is CASSSSGLLLGQYF. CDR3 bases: TGTGCCAGCAGTTCCTCCGGACTCCTACTGGGGCAGTACTTC.

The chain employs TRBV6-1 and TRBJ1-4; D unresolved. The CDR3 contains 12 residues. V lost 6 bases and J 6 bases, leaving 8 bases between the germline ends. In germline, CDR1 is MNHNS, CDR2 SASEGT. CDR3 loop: CASSHLDEKLFF. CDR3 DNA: TGTGCCAGCAGCCACCTCGATGAAAAACTGTTTTTT.

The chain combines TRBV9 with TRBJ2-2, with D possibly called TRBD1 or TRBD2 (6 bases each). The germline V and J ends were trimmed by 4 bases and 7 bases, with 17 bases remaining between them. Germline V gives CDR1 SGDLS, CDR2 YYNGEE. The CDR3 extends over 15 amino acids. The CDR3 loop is CASSSRWGADGELFF. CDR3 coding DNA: TGTGCCAGCAGCTCCCGGTGGGGGGCGGACGGGGAGCTGTTTTTT.

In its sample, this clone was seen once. DNA for the CDR3: TGTGCCAGCAGCCCCGGGACAGCTAATGAAAAACTGTTTTTT. It translates to CASSPGTANEKLFF. This rearrangement joins TRBV6-5 to TRBJ1-4; TRBD1 agrees at 7 bases. The CDR3 has 14 amino acids. V lost 6 bases and J lost 3; bases outside the gene matches: 4. Germline V lookup: CDR1 MNHEY, CDR2 SVGAGI.

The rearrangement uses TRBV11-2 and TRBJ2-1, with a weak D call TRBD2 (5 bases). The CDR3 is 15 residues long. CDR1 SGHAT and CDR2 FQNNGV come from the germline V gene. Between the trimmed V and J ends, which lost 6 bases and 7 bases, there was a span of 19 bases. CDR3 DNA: TGTGCCAGCAGGTTCCTCGGGGTAGCAGGAAATGAGCAGTTCTTC. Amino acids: CASRFLGVAGNEQFF.

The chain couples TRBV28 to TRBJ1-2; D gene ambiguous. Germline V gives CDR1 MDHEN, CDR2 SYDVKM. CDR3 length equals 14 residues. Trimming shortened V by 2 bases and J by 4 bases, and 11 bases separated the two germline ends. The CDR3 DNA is TGTGCCAGCAGTTTAGGCACAGACTCCTATGGCTACACCTTC. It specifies CASSLGTDSYGYTF.

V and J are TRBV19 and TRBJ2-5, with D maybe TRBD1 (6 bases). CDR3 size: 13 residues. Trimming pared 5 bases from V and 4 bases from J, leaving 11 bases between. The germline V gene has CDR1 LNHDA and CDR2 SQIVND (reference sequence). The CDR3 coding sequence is TGTGCCAGTAGTCGACAGGTGGGAGAGACCCAGTACTTC. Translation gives CASSRQVGETQYF.

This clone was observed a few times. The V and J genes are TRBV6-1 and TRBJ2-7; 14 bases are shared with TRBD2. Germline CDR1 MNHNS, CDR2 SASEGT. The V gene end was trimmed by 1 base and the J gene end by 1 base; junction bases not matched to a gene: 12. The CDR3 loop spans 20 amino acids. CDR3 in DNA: TGTGCCAGCAGTGAAGTCGGACTAGCGGGGGGCCTCCGCCCATCCTACGAGCAGTACTTC. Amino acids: CASSEVGLAGGLRPSYEQYF.

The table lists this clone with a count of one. In DNA, the CDR3 is TGCGCCAGCCTAATGGGGGGGGGCCAAGAGACCCAGTACTTC. As protein: CASLMGGGQETQYF. V gene TRBV4-1 combines with J gene TRBJ2-5; 7 nucleotides align to TRBD2. V dropped 8 bases and J dropped 1; count of bases not matched to a gene: 7. CDR3 length: 14 amino acids. Germline assignment: CDR1 MGHRA and CDR2 YSYEKL.

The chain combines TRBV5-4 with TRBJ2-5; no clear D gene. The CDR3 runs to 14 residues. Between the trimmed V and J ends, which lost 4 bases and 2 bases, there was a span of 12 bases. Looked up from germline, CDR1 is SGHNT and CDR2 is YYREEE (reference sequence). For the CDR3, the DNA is TGTGCCAGCAGCCCCACCAGAAGACAAGAGACCCAGTACTTC. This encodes CASSPTRRQETQYF.

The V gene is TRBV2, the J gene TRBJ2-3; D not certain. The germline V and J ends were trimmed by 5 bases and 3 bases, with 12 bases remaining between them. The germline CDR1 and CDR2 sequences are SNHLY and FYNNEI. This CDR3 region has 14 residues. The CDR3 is CASSRVSRTDTQYF. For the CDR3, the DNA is TGTGCCAGCAGTAGGGTAAGCAGGACAGATACGCAGTATTTT.

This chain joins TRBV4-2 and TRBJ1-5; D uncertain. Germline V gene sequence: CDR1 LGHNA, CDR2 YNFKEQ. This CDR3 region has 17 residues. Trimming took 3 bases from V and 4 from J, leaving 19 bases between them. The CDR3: CASSHSPSAGLNQPQHF. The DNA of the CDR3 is TGTGCCAGCAGCCATAGCCCTAGCGCGGGCTTGAATCAGCCCCAGCATTTT.